This T cell receptor beta chain comes out of a study of regulatory T cells in long-lasting Graves disease. Study observations and caveats: Graves' patients with persistent disease showed TCR diversity lower than patients newly diagnosed.

Germline V CDR1 and CDR2: SGHDN, FVKESK. The CDR3 runs 14 residues. V lost 4 bases and J lost 6; bases outside the gene matches: 7. Through Arm-PCR of CDR3 regions and iRepertoire HTBI primers, TCR beta libraries were built. TCRdb ran MiXCR on the multiplex PCR reads and lists one entry per CDR3 protein. The sample yields hundreds of thousands of distinct CDR3 sequences, 16% seen once. The sample's time point: newly diagnosed GD, antithyroid drugs for less than 3 months. Following extraction of RNA from PBMCs, that RNA was used to make the TCR library. This clonotype was seen more than once but under ten times. As yet, its antigen is unknown. These records were also assigned to another study, of T cells in Graves' hyperthyroidism and ophthalmopathy. This second study says: Absent ophthalmopathy progression within 18 months defined stable Graves' hyperthyroidism. Hyperthyroidism patients were newly diagnosed, had disease duration under 2 months, and were aged 18 to 65 years. HTBI primers were the set used in a first-round RT-PCR of the TCR CDR3.

The clonotype comes from a woman between 25 and 40 years old with Graves disease. The rearrangement joins TRBV14 to TRBJ1-2; 8 bases match TRBD1. Here the sequenced sample was peripheral blood mononuclear cells (PBMCs), taken at new diagnosis, from a patient treated with antithyroid drugs. CDR3 sequence (DNA): TGTGCCAGCAGCCGTCCAGGGGGCATTGATGGCTACACCTTC. Protein: CASSRPGGIDGYTF.